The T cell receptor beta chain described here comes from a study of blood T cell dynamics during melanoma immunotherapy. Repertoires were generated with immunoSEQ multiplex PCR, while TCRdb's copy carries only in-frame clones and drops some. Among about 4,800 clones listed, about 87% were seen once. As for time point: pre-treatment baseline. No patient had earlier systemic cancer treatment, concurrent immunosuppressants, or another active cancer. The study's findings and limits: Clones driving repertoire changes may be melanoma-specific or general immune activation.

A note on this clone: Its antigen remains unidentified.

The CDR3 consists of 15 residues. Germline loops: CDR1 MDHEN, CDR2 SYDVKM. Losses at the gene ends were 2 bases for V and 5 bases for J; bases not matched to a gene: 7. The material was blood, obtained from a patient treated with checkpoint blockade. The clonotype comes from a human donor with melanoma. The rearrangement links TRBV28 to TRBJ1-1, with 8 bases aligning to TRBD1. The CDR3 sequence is CASSLRQGAQTEAFF. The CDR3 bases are TGTGCCAGCAGTTTAAGGCAGGGGGCGCAGACTGAAGCTTTCTTT.